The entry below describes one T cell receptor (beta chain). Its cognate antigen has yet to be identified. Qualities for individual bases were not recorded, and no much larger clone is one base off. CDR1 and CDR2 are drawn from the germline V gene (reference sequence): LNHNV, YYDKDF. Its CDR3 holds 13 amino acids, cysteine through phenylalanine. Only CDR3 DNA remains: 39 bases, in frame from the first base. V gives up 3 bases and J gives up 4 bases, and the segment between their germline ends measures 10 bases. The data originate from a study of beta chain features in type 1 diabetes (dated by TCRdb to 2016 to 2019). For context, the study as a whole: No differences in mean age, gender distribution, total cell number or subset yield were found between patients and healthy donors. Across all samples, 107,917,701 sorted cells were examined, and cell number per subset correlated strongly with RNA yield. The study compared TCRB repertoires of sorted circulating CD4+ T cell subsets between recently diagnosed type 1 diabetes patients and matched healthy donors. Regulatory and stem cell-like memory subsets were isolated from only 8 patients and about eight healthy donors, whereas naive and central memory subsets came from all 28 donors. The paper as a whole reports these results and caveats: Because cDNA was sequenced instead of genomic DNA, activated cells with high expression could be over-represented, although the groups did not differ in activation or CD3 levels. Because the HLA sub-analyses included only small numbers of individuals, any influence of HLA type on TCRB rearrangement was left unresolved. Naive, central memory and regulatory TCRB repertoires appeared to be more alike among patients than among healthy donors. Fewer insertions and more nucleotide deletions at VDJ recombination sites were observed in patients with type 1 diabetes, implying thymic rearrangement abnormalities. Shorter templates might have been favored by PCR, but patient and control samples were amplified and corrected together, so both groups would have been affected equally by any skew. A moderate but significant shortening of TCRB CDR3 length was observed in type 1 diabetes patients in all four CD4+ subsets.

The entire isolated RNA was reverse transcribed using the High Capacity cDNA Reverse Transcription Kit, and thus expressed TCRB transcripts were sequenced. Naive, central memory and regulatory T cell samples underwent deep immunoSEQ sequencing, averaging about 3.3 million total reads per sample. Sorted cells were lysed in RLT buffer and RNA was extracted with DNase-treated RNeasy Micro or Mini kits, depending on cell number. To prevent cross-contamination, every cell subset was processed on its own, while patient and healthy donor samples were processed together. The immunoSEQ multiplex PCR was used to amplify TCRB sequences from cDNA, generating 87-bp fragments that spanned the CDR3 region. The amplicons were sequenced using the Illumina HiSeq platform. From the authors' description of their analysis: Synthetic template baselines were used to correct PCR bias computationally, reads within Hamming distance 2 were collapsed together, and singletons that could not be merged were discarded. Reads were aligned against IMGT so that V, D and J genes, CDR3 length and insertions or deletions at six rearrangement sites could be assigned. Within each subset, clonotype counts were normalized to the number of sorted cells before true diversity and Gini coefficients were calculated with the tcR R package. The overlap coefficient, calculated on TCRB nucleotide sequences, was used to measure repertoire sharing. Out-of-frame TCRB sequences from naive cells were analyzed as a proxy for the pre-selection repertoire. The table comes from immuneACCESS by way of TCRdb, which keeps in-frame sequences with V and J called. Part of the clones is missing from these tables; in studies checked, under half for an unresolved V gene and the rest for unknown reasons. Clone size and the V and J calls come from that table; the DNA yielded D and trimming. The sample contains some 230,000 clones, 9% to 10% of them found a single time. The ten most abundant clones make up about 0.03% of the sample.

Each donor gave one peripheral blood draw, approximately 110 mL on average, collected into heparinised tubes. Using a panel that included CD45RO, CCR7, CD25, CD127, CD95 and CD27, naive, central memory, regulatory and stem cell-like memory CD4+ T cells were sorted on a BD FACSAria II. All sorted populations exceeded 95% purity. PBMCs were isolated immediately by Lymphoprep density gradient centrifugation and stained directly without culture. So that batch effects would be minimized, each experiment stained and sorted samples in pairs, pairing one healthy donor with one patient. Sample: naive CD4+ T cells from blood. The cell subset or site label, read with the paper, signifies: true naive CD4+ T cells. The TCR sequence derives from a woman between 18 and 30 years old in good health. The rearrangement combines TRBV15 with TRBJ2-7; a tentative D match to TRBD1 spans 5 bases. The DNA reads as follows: TGTGCCACCAGCAGGCAGGGTTCTTACGAGCAGTACTTC. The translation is CATSRQGSYEQYF.